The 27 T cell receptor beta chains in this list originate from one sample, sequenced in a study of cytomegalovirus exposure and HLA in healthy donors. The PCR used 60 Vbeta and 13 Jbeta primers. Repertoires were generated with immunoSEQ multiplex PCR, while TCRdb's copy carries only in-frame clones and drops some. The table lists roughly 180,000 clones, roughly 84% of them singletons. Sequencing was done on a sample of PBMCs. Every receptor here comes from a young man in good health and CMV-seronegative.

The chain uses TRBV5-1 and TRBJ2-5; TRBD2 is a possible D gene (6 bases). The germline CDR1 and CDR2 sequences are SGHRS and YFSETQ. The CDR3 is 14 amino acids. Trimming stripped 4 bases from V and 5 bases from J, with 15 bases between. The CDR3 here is CASSQEGGVETQYF. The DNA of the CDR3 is TGCGCCAGCAGCCAGGAAGGCGGGGTGGAGACCCAGTACTTC.

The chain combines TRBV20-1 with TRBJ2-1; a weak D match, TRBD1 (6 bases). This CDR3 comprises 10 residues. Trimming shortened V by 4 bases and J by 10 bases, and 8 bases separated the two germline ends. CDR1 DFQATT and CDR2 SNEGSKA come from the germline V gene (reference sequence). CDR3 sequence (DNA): TGCAGTGCTATCAGGGGAGAGCAGTTCTTC. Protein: CSAIRGEQFF.

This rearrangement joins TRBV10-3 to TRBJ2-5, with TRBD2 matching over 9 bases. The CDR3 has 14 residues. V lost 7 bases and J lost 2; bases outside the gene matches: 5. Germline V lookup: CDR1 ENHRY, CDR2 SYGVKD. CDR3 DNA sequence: TGTGCCATCAAAGCGGGAGGTCCTCAAGAGACCCAGTACTTC. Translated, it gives CAIKAGGPQETQYF.

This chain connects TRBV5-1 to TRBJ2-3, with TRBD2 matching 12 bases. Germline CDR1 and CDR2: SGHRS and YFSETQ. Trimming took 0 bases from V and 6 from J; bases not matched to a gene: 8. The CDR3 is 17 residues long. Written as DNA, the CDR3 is TGCGCCAGCAGCTTGGTGCTAGCGGGAGGGCCATCGGATACGCAGTATTTT. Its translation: CASSLVLAGGPSDTQYF. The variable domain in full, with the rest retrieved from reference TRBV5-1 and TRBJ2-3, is KAGVTQTPRYLIKTRGQQVTLSCSPISGHRSVSWYQQTPGQGLQFLFEYFSETQRNKGNFPGRFSGRQFSNSRSEMNVSTLELGDSALYLCASSLVLAGGPSDTQYFGPGTRLTVL.

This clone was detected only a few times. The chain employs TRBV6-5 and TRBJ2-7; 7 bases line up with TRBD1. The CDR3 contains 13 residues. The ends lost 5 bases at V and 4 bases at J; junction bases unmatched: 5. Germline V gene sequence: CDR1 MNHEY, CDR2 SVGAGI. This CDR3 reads CASSRDSQYEQYF. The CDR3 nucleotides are TGTGCCAGCAGTCGGGACAGCCAGTACGAGCAGTACTTC.

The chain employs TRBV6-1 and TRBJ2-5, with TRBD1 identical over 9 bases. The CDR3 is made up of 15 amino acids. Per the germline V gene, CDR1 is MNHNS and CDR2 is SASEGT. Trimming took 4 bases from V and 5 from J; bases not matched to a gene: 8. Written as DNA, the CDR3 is TGTGCCAGCAGTGTCGGGACAGGGATTCTCGAGACCCAGTACTTC. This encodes CASSVGTGILETQYF.

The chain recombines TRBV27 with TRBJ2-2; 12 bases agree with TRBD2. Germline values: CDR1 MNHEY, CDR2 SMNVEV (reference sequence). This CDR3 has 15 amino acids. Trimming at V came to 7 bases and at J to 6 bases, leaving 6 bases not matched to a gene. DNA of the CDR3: TGTGCCAGCAACCCTAGCGGGGGGGCCTCCGGGGAGCTGTTTTTT. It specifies CASNPSGGASGELFF.

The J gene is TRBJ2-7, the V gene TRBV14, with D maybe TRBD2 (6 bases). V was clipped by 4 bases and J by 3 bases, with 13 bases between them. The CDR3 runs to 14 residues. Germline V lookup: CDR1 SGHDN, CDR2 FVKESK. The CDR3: CASSPGRGSYEQYF. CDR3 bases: TGTGCCAGCAGCCCGGGCCGGGGGAGCTACGAGCAGTACTTC.

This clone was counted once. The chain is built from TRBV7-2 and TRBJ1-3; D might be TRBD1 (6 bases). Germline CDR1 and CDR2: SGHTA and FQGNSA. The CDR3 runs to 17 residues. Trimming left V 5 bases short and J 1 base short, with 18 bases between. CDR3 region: CASSARGGGGSGNTIYF. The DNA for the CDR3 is TGTGCCAGCAGCGCGCGGGGAGGGGGTGGATCTGGAAACACCATATATTTT.

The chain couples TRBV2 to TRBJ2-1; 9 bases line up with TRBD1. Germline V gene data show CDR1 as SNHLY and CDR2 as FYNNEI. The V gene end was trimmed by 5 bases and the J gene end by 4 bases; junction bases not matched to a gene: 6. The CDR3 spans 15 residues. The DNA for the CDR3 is TGTGCCAGCAGTCCCGGGACAGGGAAATACAATGAGCAGTTCTTC. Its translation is CASSPGTGKYNEQFF.

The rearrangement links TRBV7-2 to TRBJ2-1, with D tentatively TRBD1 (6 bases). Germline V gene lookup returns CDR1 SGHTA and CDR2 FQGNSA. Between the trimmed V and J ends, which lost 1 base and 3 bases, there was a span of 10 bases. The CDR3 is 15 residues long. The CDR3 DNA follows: TGTGCCAGCAGCTTAGTCACAGGGAGCTACAATGAGCAGTTCTTC. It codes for CASSLVTGSYNEQFF.

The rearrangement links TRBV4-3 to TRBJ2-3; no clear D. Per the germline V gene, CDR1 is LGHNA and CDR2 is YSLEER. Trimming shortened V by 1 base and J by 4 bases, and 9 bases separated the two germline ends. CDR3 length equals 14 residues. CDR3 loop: CASSQALTPDTQYF. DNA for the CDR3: TGCGCCAGCAGCCAAGCCCTAACCCCAGATACGCAGTATTTT.

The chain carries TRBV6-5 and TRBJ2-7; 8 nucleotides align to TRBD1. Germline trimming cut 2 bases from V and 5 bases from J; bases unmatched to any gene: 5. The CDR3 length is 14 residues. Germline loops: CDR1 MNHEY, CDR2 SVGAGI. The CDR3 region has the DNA TGTGCCAGCAGTTACGGACAGGGTAACGACGAGCAGTACTTC. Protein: CASSYGQGNDEQYF.

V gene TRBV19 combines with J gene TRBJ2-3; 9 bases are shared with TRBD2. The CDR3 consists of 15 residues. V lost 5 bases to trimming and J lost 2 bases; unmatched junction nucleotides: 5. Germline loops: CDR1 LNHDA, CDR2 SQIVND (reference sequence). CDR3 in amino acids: CASSPLAGLTDTQYF. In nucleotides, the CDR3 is TGTGCCAGTAGTCCGCTAGCGGGACTCACAGATACGCAGTATTTT.

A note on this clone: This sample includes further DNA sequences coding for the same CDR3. The CDR3 is CASSTRGSGGYTF. CDR3 sequence (DNA): TGTGCCAGCAGTACTAGGGGGTCGGGCGGCTACACCTTC. The chain is built from TRBV13 and TRBJ1-2; possibly TRBD1 for D (6 bases). The germline V gene has CDR1 PRHDT and CDR2 FYEKMQ (reference sequence). The CDR3 length is 13 residues. The V gene lost 6 bases and the J gene lost 8 bases, with 16 bases spanning the gap.

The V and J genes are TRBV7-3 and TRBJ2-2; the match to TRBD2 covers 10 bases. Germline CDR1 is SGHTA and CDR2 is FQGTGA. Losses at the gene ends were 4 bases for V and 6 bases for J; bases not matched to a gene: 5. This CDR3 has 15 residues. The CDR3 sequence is CASSSVAGGPGELFF. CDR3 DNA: TGTGCCAGCAGCTCAGTAGCGGGGGGCCCCGGGGAGCTGTTTTTT.

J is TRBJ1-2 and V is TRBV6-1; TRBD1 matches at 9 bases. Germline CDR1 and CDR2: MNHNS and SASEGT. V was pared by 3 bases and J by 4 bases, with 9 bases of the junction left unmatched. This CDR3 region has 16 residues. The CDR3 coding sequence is TGTGCCAGCAGTGACCCGGGACAGGGAGACTTCTATGGCTACACCTTC. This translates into CASSDPGQGDFYGYTF.

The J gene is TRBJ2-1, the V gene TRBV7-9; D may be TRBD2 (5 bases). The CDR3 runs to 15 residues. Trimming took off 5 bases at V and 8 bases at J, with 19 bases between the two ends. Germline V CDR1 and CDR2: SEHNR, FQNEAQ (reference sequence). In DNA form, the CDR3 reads TGTGCCAGCAGCCCCCACCTGCTAGCTTATGATGAGCAGTTCTTC. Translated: CASSPHLLAYDEQFF.

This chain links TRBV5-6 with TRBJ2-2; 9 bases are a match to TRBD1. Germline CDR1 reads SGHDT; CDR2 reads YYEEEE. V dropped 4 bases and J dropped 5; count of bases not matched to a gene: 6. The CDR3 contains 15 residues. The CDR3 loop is CASSMTGGGTGELFF. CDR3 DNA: TGTGCCAGCAGCATGACAGGGGGTGGAACCGGGGAGCTGTTTTTT.

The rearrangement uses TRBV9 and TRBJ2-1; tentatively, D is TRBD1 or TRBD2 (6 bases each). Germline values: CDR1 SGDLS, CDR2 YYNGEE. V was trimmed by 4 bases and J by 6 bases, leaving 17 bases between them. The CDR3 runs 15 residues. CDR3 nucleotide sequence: TGTGCCAGCAGCCTAGGGGGGCTGAGTGGCAATGAGCAGTTCTTC. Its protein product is CASSLGGLSGNEQFF. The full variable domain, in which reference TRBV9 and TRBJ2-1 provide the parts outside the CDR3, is DSGVTQTPKHLITATGQRVTLRCSPRSGDLSVYWYQQSLDQGLQFLIQYYNGEERAKGNILERFSAQQFPDLHSELNLSSLELGDSALYFCASSLGGLSGNEQFFGPGTRLTVL.

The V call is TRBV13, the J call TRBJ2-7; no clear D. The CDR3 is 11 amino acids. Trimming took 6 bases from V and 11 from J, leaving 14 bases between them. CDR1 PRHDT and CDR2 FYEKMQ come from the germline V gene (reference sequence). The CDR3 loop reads CASSFRERKYF. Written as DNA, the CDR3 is TGTGCCAGCAGTTTCCGAGAAAGAAAGTACTTC. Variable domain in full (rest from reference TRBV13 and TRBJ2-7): AAGVIQSPRHLIKEKRETATLKCYPIPRHDTVYWYQQGPGQDPQFLISFYEKMQSDKGSIPDRFSAQQFSDYHSELNMSSLELGDSALYFCASSFRERKYFGPGTRLTVT.

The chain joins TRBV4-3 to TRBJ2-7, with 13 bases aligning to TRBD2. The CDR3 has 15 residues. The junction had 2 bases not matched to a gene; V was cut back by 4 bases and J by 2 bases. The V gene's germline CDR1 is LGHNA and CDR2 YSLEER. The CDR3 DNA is TGCGCCAGCAGCCCGGGACTAGCGGGAACCTACGAGCAGTACTTC. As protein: CASSPGLAGTYEQYF.

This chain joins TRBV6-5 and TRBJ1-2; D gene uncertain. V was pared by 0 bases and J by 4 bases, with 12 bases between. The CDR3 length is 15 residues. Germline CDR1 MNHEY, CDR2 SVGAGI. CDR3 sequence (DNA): TGTGCCAGCAGTTACTCTCCGCAGATATCCTATGGCTACACCTTC. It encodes CASSYSPQISYGYTF.

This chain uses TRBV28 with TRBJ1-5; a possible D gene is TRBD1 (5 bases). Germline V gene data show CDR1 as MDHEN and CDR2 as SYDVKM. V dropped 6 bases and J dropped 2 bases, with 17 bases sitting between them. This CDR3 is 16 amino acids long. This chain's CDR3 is CASRRDYRLGNQPQHF. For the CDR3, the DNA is TGTGCCAGCAGAAGGGACTATCGTCTTGGCAATCAGCCCCAGCATTTT.

This CDR3 is CASRRAGTGNEKLFF. Written as DNA, the CDR3 is TGCGCCAGCAGACGCGCCGGGACAGGGAACGAAAAACTGTTTTTT. The chain uses TRBV5-1 and TRBJ1-4; 9 bases agree with TRBD1. V dropped 5 bases and J dropped 8; count of bases not matched to a gene: 10. CDR3 length: 15 amino acids. CDR1 and CDR2 (germline): SGHRS, YFSETQ. The full variable domain, with the rest looked up from reference TRBV5-1 and TRBJ1-4, is KAGVTQTPRYLIKTRGQQVTLSCSPISGHRSVSWYQQTPGQGLQFLFEYFSETQRNKGNFPGRFSGRQFSNSRSEMNVSTLELGDSALYLCASRRAGTGNEKLFFGSGTQLSVL.

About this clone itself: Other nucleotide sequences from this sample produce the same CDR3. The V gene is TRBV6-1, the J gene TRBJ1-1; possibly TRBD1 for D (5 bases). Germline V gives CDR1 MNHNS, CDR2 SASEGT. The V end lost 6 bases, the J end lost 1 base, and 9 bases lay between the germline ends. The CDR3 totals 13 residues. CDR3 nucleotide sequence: TGTGCCAGCAGAACTACAGGGAACACTGAAGCTTTCTTT. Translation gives CASRTTGNTEAFF.

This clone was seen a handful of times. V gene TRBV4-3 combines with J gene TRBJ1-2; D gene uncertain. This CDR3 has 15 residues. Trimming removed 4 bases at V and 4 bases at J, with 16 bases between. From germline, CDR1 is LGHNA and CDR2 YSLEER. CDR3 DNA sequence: TGCGCCAGCAGCCCGGGGAGATCCAGTGGCTATGGCTACACCTTC. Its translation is CASSPGRSSGYGYTF.